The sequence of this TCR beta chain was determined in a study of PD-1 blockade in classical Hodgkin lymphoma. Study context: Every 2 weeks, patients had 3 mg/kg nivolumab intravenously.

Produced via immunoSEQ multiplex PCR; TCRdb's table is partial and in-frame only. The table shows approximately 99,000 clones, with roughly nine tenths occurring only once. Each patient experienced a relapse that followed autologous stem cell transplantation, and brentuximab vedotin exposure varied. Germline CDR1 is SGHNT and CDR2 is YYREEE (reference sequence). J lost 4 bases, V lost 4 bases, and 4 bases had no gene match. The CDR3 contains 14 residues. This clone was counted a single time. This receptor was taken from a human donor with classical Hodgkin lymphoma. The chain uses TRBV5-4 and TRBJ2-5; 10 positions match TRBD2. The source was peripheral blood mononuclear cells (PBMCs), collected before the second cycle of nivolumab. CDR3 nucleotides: TGTGCCAGCAGCCCCACTAGCGGGACAGAGACCCAGTACTTC. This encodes CASSPTSGTETQYF. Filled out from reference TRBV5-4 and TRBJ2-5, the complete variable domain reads ETGVTQSPTHLIKTRGQQVTLRCSSQSGHNTVSWYQQALGQGPQFIFQYYREEENGRGNFPPRFSGLQFPNYSSELNVNALELDDSALYLCASSPTSGTETQYFGPGTRLLVL.